The sequence of this TCR beta chain was determined in a study of vaccination effects on CD4 cells after COVID-19 (dated by TCRdb to between 2021 and 2022). Broadly, across the study: To identify antigen-specific CD4+ T cell clonotypes by their expansion, the ViraFEST assay first stimulated PBMC with viral peptide pools and then applied TCR sequencing. Samples were taken from three convalescent patients early (day +14) and late (day +241, +227, +161 respectively) after vaccination. Post-vaccine samples across the study were collected a median of 72 days after the second dose, with a range of 14 to 241. Approximately 2 million PBMC per well were cultured with approximately 10 ug/ml peptides in IMDM containing 5% human AB serum, around 10 IU/ml IL-2 and gentamicin. SARS-CoV-2 spike-specific CD4+ TCR repertoires were compared before and after mRNA vaccination in COVID-19 convalescent patients and in infection-naive vaccine recipients. Altogether, some 11 COVID-19 convalescent patients and several SARS-CoV-2-naive healthy vaccine recipients made up the full study. Cultures from other donors in the study were sequenced using the Oncomine TCR Beta short-read assay on an Illumina iSeq 100.

The library was built by means of the immunoSEQ multiplex PCR assay. DNA from the CD4+ T cells that had been cultured and isolated underwent TCR beta CDR3 sequencing. From the authors' description of their analysis: Non-productive TCR sequences were discarded, and reads were trimmed to the CDR3 region, with only CDR3s of 7 or more amino acids retained. The MANAFEST web app was used to identify antigen-specific clonotypes by comparing expansion in peptide wells with expansion in reference cultures. For clones to be considered positive, expansion at FDR<0.05 versus reference and all other wells, an odds ratio above 5, and a frequency above 0.1% in two replicate wells were required. A clonotype was called cross-reactive if it was significantly expanded both in SARS-CoV-2 spike wells and in at least one common cold coronavirus spike condition. CDR3 similarity was assessed by Levenshtein distance with the stringdist R package, and unrooted trees were built with ape in R 3.6.1. TCRdb holds this immuneACCESS table with in-frame rearrangements only. Some clones are missing; in checked studies, unresolved V genes explain under half, and the rest has no known cause. The V and J calls and clone size were taken over from that table, and D and trimming were inferred from the DNA. Counted in this sample were 30,000 to 40,000 clones; 75% of them appeared once. The leading ten clones occupy under 8% of the sample.

Here is what the overall study found, with its caveats: Clones induced by infection and clones induced by vaccination both contracted markedly at late timepoints after vaccination, which fits with T cell responses waning over time. Among convalescent patients, the spike-reactive repertoire after vaccination was made up mainly of new vaccine-induced clones that were largely distinct from the clones induced by infection. The study was limited by a small number of convalescent patients and lacked early post-infection timepoints.

This clone was observed a single time. What antigen it recognizes has not been identified. Within one base of it there is no much larger clone, and no base qualities were kept. V is pruned by 3 bases and J by 6 bases, leaving 11 bases of the junction without a gene match. The germline V gene gives CDR1 as MNHNS and CDR2 as SASEGT. Inclusive of the bounding cysteine and phenylalanine, the CDR3 is 16 residues long. CDR3 DNA only is kept here, 48 bases in frame from base 1. After about 9 days of culture, CD4+ T cells were isolated with the EasySep CD4+ T cell isolation kit. PCR-confirmed SARS-CoV-2 infection had occurred in convalescent patients between March and December 2020, before the Alpha, Beta and Delta variants emerged in the United States. Participants received two doses of either the BNT162b2 or the mRNA-1273 mRNA SARS-CoV-2 vaccine. On days 3 and 7, half of the culture medium was replaced with fresh IL-2-containing medium. Each peptide stimulation condition was cultured in triplicate wells unless otherwise noted. Using Ficoll-Paque Plus gradient centrifugation, PBMC were separated from whole blood and then either used fresh or cryopreserved at -140C. The QIAamp micro DNA kit was used to extract genomic DNA from the cultured CD4+ T cells.

This sequence uses TRBV6-1 and TRBJ2-1; 7 central bases correspond to TRBD1. The TCR comes from a human donor who had a prior SARS-CoV-2 infection. Sequenced here: CD4+ T cells from PBMCs cultured without peptide, sampled after COVID-19 vaccination. The CDR3: CASSDSQGSGGNEQFF. The base sequence is TGTGCCAGCAGTGATTCTCAGGGGTCAGGGGGCAATGAGCAGTTCTTC.